These 18 T cell receptor beta chains were sequenced from one sample in a study of cytomegalovirus exposure and HLA in healthy donors (dated by TCRdb to the late 2010s). Receptor amplification or capture employed the immunoSEQ multiplex PCR assay. TCRdb obtained this table from immuneACCESS and retained in-frame rearrangements with V and J assigned. These tables miss some clones; where compared with another copy, unresolved V genes account for less than half of the shortfall, and the remainder is unexplained. This sample comprises around 240,000 clones, roughly 89% of them detected only once. The top ten hold under 0.4% of the sample. Sequenced sample: PBMCs. Source of these receptors: a woman aged 18-29 years in good health and CMV-seronegative.

This chain joins TRBV6-5 and TRBJ1-2, with unresolved D. Germline V CDR1 and CDR2: MNHEY, SVGAGI. V was cut by 4 bases and J by 0 bases, with 12 bases left in between. The CDR3 is made up of 15 amino acids. CDR3: CASSSPLAPNYGYTF. DNA of the CDR3: TGTGCCAGCAGTTCCCCCTTGGCCCCTAACTATGGCTACACCTTC.

The chain has TRBV19 and TRBJ1-2; D uncertain. Germline V CDR1 and CDR2: LNHDA, SQIVND (reference sequence). There are 14 residues in the CDR3. The ends were cut back, 1 base at V and 0 bases at J, with 6 bases in the middle. Here the CDR3 reads CASSIARTNYGYTF. The CDR3 coding sequence is TGTGCCAGTAGTATAGCTAGAACTAACTATGGCTACACCTTC.

The CDR3 here is CASSRTIYEQYF. CDR3 bases: TGTGCCAGCAGCCGGACTATCTACGAGCAGTACTTC. The chain links TRBV5-5 to TRBJ2-7; weak D call: TRBD2 (6 bases). V lost 4 bases to trimming and J lost 3 bases, with 8 bases between them. CDR3 length: 12 amino acids. Germline CDR1 SGHKS, CDR2 YYEKEE (reference sequence).

This rearrangement joins TRBV28 to TRBJ1-4, with unresolved D. There are 15 residues in the CDR3. Germline V gives CDR1 MDHEN, CDR2 SYDVKM. Trimming left V 6 bases short and J 5 bases short, with 16 bases between. Here the CDR3 reads CASRSYSYSNEKLFF. The CDR3 nucleotides are TGTGCCAGCAGAAGTTACAGCTACTCAAATGAAAAACTGTTTTTT.

The chain uses TRBV11-2 and TRBJ1-2, with TRBD1 matching over 8 bases. Germline V lookup: CDR1 SGHAT, CDR2 FQNNGV. V gave up 5 bases and J gave up 8 bases; unmatched junction bases: 10. The CDR3 covers 14 residues. The CDR3 sequence: CASSPDRGGSGYTF. In DNA, the CDR3 is TGTGCCAGCAGCCCCGACAGGGGAGGGAGCGGCTACACCTTC.

This clone was picked up one time. This chain connects TRBV14 to TRBJ2-1; 8 bases are shared with TRBD1. The ends lost 1 base at V and 6 bases at J; junction bases unmatched: 8. The germline V gene encodes CDR1 SGHDN and CDR2 FVKESK. The CDR3 sequence is 16 residues long. The CDR3, as DNA: TGTGCCAGCAGCCAAGCTCCAGGGGGCATCCCCAATGAGCAGTTCTTC. This encodes CASSQAPGGIPNEQFF.

This chain links TRBV2 with TRBJ1-1; D perhaps matches TRBD1 (6 bases). The CDR3 extends over 14 amino acids. Trimming shortened V by 6 bases and J by 4 bases, and 15 bases separated the two germline ends. CDR1 SNHLY and CDR2 FYNNEI come from the germline V gene. CDR3 coding DNA: TGTGCCAGCAGCCGGACAGCCCTTGGCACTGAAGCTTTCTTT. Translating it yields CASSRTALGTEAFF. The full variable domain, its missing parts supplied by reference TRBV2 and TRBJ1-1, is EPEVTQTPSHQVTQMGQEVILRCVPISNHLYFYWYRQILGQKVEFLVSFYNNEISEKSEIFDDQFSVERPDGSNFTLKIRSTKLEDSAMYFCASSRTALGTEAFFGQGTRLTVV.

This clone appeared a single time. CDR3 sequence (DNA): TGCGCCAGCAGCCAAGTCCTCAGGACGGGGAGCTATGGCTACACCTTC. This sequence encodes CASSQVLRTGSYGYTF. The J gene is TRBJ1-2, the V gene TRBV4-1; no firm D call. CDR3 length: 16 residues. The V end lost 1 base, the J end lost 4 bases, and 16 bases lay between the germline ends. Germline V gene lookup returns CDR1 MGHRA and CDR2 YSYEKL.

This clone appeared a single time. For the CDR3, the DNA is TGCGCCAGCAGCCGATCCCGGGCGAGCGAGGGCTCCTACAATGAGCAGTTCTTC. It codes for CASSRSRASEGSYNEQFF. This sequence joins TRBV4-1 and TRBJ2-1, with a possible D match to TRBD2 (5 bases). The CDR3 sequence is 18 residues long. V was shortened by 4 bases and J by 0 bases, with 19 bases between the two germline ends. CDR1 MGHRA and CDR2 YSYEKL come from the germline V gene.

This clone was recorded a few times. The V gene is TRBV30, the J gene TRBJ2-7, with TRBD1 matching over 7 bases. The CDR3 sequence is 12 residues long. After removal of 5 bases from V and 0 bases from J, the junction contained 1 base not matched to a gene. Per germline, CDR1 GTSNPN and CDR2 SVGIG (reference sequence). Here the CDR3 reads CAWDRDSYEQYF. Written as DNA, the CDR3 is TGTGCCTGGGACAGGGACTCCTACGAGCAGTACTTC.

The chain combines TRBV7-2 with TRBJ2-1; the match to TRBD1 covers 9 bases. The CDR3 covers 13 residues. The germline V gene encodes CDR1 SGHTA and CDR2 FQGNSA. V lost 5 bases to trimming and J lost 15 bases; unmatched junction nucleotides: 11. The CDR3 sequence is CASSPDSGQGLFF. In DNA, the CDR3 is TGTGCCAGCAGCCCGGATTCGGGACAGGGCCTGTTCTTC.

This chain connects TRBV18 to TRBJ1-2; 11 bases map to TRBD1. Per the germline V gene, CDR1 is KGHSH and CDR2 is LQKENI. The CDR3 is made up of 16 amino acids. After removal of 2 bases from V and 3 bases from J, the junction contained 5 bases not matched to a gene. The CDR3 protein is CASSPGQGAVDYGYTF. CDR3 nucleotides: TGTGCCAGCTCACCAGGACAGGGGGCGGTAGACTATGGCTACACCTTC.

This chain joins TRBV2 and TRBJ2-5; 13 bases align to TRBD2. Germline lookup yields CDR1 SNHLY and CDR2 FYNNEI. The CDR3 is made up of 16 amino acids. After removal of 6 bases from V and 2 bases from J, the junction contained 6 bases not matched to a gene. The CDR3 reads CASSPGLAGSQETQYF. Written as DNA, the CDR3 is TGTGCCAGCAGCCCGGGACTAGCGGGGTCACAAGAGACCCAGTACTTC.

The chain links TRBV27 to TRBJ1-1; TRBD1 is a possible D gene (5 bases). Germline lookup yields CDR1 MNHEY and CDR2 SMNVEV (reference sequence). This CDR3 has 14 amino acids. The ends were cut back, 6 bases at V and 8 bases at J, with 19 bases in the middle. In DNA form, the CDR3 reads TGTGCCAGCAGAAGTGACAGTGACACACCCGAAGCTTTCTTT. Translated: CASRSDSDTPEAFF.

The chain carries TRBV4-1 and TRBJ2-6; D call uncertain. CDR1 is MGHRA, CDR2 YSYEKL, per germline. The V gene lost 8 bases and the J gene lost 0 bases, with 14 bases spanning the gap. This CDR3 contains 16 residues. The CDR3 DNA reads TGCGCCAGCGGTAGCCCGGCCTACTCTGGGGCCAACGTCCTGACTTTC. Its protein is CASGSPAYSGANVLTF.

The V and J genes are TRBV19 and TRBJ2-1; maybe TRBD1 (6 bases). V was shortened by 4 bases and J by 2 bases, with 21 bases between the two germline ends. Germline CDR1 reads LNHDA; CDR2 reads SQIVND (reference sequence). The CDR3 runs 18 residues. The CDR3 nucleotides read TGTGCCAGTAGTACCACCCTAAACAGGGTTGGCCCCTACAATGAGCAGTTCTTC. Its protein is CASSTTLNRVGPYNEQFF. Using reference TRBV19 and TRBJ2-1 for the parts outside the CDR3, the full variable domain is DGGITQSPKYLFRKEGQNVTLSCEQNLNHDAMYWYRQDPGQGLRLIYYSQIVNDFQKGDIAEGYSVSREKKESFPLTVTSAQKNPTAFYLCASSTTLNRVGPYNEQFFGPGTRLTVL.

The chain joins TRBV6-1 to TRBJ2-7; 7 nucleotides agree with TRBD1. The CDR3 covers 15 residues. Germline V gene lookup returns CDR1 MNHNS and CDR2 SASEGT. Unmatched junction bases numbered 8, after V lost 6 bases and J lost 0 bases. The CDR3 region has the DNA TGTGCCAGCAGCCCCGACAGGGCGGGCTCCTACGAGCAGTACGTC. Translating gives CASSPDRAGSYEQYV.

As DNA, the CDR3 is TGTGCCAGCAGCTCGGACAGGGAGGACTTCTACAATGAGCAGTTCTTC. It codes for CASSSDREDFYNEQFF. This chain joins TRBV13 and TRBJ2-1; 8 bases fit TRBD1. V gave up 4 bases and J gave up 3 bases; unmatched junction bases: 8. CDR1 and CDR2 from the germline V gene are PRHDT and FYEKMQ (reference sequence). This CDR3 contains 16 residues. Full variable domain (outside the CDR3, taken from reference TRBV13 and TRBJ2-1): AAGVIQSPRHLIKEKRETATLKCYPIPRHDTVYWYQQGPGQDPQFLISFYEKMQSDKGSIPDRFSAQQFSDYHSELNMSSLELGDSALYFCASSSDREDFYNEQFFGPGTRLTVL.